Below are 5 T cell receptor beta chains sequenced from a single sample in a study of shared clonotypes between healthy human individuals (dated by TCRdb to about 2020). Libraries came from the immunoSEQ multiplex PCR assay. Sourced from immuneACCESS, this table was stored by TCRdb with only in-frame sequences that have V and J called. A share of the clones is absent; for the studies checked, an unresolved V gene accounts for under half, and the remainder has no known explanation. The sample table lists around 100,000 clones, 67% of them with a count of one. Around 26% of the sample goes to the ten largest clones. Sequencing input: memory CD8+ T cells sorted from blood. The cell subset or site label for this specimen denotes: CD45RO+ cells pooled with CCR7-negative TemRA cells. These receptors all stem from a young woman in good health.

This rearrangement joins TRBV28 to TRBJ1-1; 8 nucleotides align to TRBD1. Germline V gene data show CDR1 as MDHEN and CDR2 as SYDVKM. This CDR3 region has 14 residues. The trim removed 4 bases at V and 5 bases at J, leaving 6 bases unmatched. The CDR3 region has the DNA TGTGCCAGCAGTTCCCCCAGGGGGCCTACTGAAGCTTTCTTT. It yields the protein CASSSPRGPTEAFF.

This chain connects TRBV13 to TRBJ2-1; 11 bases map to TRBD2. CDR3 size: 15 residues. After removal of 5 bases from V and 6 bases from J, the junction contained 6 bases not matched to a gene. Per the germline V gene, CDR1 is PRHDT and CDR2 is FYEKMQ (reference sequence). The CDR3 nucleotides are TGTGCCAGCAGCATAGCGGGAGGGCCAGCCAATGAGCAGTTCTTC. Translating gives CASSIAGGPANEQFF.

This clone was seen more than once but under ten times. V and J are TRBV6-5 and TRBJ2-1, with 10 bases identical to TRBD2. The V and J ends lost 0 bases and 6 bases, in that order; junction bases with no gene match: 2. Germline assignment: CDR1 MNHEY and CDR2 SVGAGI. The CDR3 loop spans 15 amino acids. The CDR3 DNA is TGTGCCAGCAGTTACTCAGCGGGAGGGCCCAATGAGCAGTTCTTC. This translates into CASSYSAGGPNEQFF.

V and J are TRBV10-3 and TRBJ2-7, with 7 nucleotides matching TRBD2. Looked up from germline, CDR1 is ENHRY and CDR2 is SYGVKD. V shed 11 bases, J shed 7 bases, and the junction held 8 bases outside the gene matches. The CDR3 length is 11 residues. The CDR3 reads CAVSTSWEQYF. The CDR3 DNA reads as TGTGCCGTATCGACTAGCTGGGAGCAGTACTTC.

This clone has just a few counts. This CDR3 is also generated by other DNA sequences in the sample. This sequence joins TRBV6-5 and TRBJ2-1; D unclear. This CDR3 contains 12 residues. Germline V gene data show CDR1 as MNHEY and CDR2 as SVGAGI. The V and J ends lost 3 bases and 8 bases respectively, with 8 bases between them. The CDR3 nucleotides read TGTGCCAGCAGTTATTCGGGCCATGAGCAGTTCTTC. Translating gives CASSYSGHEQFF.